This T cell receptor beta chain was obtained from a study of regulatory T cells in long-lasting Graves disease. Time point of the sample: newly diagnosed GD, antithyroid drugs for less than 3 months. Making the TCR library involved RNA that had been extracted from PBMCs. This clonotype has only a few counts. CDR1 and CDR2 (germline): MGHRA, YSYEKL. The V segment lost 6 bases and the J segment 1 base; nucleotides outside the gene matches: 3. CDR3 length equals 14 residues. Arm-PCR of CDR3 regions and iRepertoire HTBI primers were the basis on which TCR beta libraries were built. TCRdb passed the multiplex PCR reads through MiXCR, listing each CDR3 protein once. Among 530,000 or so distinct CDR3 sequences listed, approximately 13% were seen once. The same sample was also used in a study of T cells in Graves' hyperthyroidism and ophthalmopathy.

Sequenced material: peripheral blood mononuclear cells (PBMCs), taken at new diagnosis, from a patient treated with antithyroid drugs. The V and J genes are TRBV4-1 and TRBJ1-1; 9 positions agree with TRBD1. This clonotype originated in a young man with Graves disease. The CDR3 sequence is CASRGTGTNTEAFF. The CDR3 bases are TGCGCCAGCAGAGGGACAGGGACGAACACTGAAGCTTTCTTT.